Reported below is one T cell receptor (beta chain). As yet, its antigen is unknown. Clones were sequenced by immunoSEQ multiplex PCR, and TCRdb holds only the in-frame ones, with some missing. The sample has 440,000 or so clones; around 92% are singletons. Treatment: 15 to 20 received Ad26.COV2.S at low or high dose, single or two shots; a few received placebo; per-sample allocation not given. Collection of samples fell on day 63 after the first vaccine or placebo injection. Germline loops: CDR1 LNHDA, CDR2 SQIVND (reference sequence). Germline trimming cut 3 bases from V and 2 bases from J; bases unmatched to any gene: 9. There are 16 residues in the CDR3. The data originate from a study of Ad26.COV2.S vaccination and SARS-CoV-2 variants. Overall study context: Intramuscular Ad26.COV2.S doses were given once or twice, 56 days apart.

Overall study findings and caveats: Analyses that measured TCR breadth and depth may have underestimated total T cell responses.

This TCR came from a person between 18 and 59 years old who received the Ad26.COV2.S COVID-19 vaccine or a placebo. The source material was peripheral blood, sampled in a trial of Ad26.COV2.S vaccine versus placebo. The gene calls are TRBV19 and TRBJ2-5, with TRBD1 matching 7 bases. CDR3 protein: CASSIFRQGRQETQYF. CDR3 sequence (DNA): TGTGCCAGTAGTATTTTTCGACAGGGCCGTCAAGAGACCCAGTACTTC.